This record concerns one T cell receptor (beta chain) sequence. Original data processing: Amplification with reference gene primers provided the estimates of nucleated cell counts. Produced via immunoSEQ multiplex PCR; TCRdb's table is partial and in-frame only. Clone size and the V and J calls come from that table; the DNA yielded D and trimming. Of 85,000 to 90,000 clones listed, 80% to 90% were seen once; the top ten hold approximately 5.2%. This entry belongs to a study of blood T cell repertoires in COVID-19. Overall study: Sites across the United States, Italy and Spain contributed samples from acute and convalescent COVID-19. T cells, B-cell-depleted T cells, or PBMCs provided the cDNA or gDNA that served as material.

Trimming stripped 0 bases from V and 0 bases from J, with 15 bases between. The CDR3 is 18 residues long. Per the germline V gene, CDR1 is MNHEY and CDR2 is SVGEGT. The material sequenced was peripheral blood. V gene TRBV6-2 or TRBV6-3 combines with J gene TRBJ2-1, with a tentative D call TRBD2 (5 bases). This sequence was found in a woman older than 75 with active COVID-19. In DNA, the CDR3 is TGTGCCAGCAGTTACTCGTGGGAGCTCCTGAGCTCCTACAATGAGCAGTTCTTC. Protein product: CASSYSWELLSSYNEQFF.